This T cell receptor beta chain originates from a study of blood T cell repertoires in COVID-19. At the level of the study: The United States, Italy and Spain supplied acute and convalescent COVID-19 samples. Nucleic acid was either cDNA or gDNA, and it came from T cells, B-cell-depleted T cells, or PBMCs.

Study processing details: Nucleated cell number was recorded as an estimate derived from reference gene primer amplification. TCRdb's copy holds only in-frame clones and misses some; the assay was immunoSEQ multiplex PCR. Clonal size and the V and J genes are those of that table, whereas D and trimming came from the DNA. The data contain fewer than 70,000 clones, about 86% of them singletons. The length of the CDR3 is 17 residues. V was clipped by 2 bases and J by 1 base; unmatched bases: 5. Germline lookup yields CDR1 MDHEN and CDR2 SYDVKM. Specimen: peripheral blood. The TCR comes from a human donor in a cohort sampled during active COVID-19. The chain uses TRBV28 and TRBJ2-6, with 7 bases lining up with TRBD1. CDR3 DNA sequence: TGTGCCAGCAGTTTACCGACCAGGGGGTCTGGGGCCAACGTCCTGACTTTC. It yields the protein CASSLPTRGSGANVLTF.